This is a list of T cell receptor beta chains from one sample in a study of radiation and T cells in renal cell carcinoma. Data came from immunoSEQ multiplex PCR; TCRdb stores just in-frame clones and leaves some out. The sample records 70,000 or so clones, 82% being singletons. The material was blood, obtained from a patient whose treatment included radiotherapy and nephrectomy. The receptors shown here come from a man aged 55-75 years with renal cell carcinoma. Each CDR3 is given with its conserved first and last residue. Each record gives: V gene, D gene, J gene, CDR3 length, clone size, CDR3 DNA, CDR3 protein. A D gene is named only where the DNA matches it firmly. The size of a clone is reported for some rows only, either as once, few or many, or as a class for expanded clones.

V: TRBV30
D: .
J: TRBJ2-3
length: 13
size: .
DNA: TGTGCCTGGAGTCCCCTGACAGTCGATACGCAGTATTTT
CDR3: CAWSPLTVDTQYF

V: TRBV11-3
D: TRBD1
J: TRBJ2-2
length: 15
size: .
DNA: TGTGCCAGCAGCCCCCGGACAGGGAGCACCGGGGAGCTGTTTTTT
CDR3: CASSPRTGSTGELFF

V: TRBV7-9
D: .
J: TRBJ2-5
length: 11
size: .
DNA: TGTGCCAGCAGCTTCGGAGAGACCCAGTACTTC
CDR3: CASSFGETQYF

V: TRBV10-3
D: .
J: TRBJ2-7
length: 14
size: .
DNA: TGTGCCATCACAGACAGGTATAGCTCCTACGAGCAGTACTTC
CDR3: CAITDRYSSYEQYF

V: TRBV7-2
D: .
J: TRBJ1-2
length: 14
size: .
DNA: TGTGCCAGCAGACTTGGGTGGCAGTCTTATGGCTACACCTTC
CDR3: CASRLGWQSYGYTF

V: TRBV11-2
D: .
J: TRBJ2-7
length: 15
size: .
DNA: TGTGCCAGCAGCTTAGGGGTTCGACTAGTTGGCGAGCAGTACTTC
CDR3: CASSLGVRLVGEQYF

V: TRBV6-6
D: .
J: TRBJ1-4
length: 12
size: .
DNA: TGTGCCAGCGCACGGATGGGTGAAAAACTGTTTTTT
CDR3: CASARMGEKLFF

V: TRBV5-4
D: TRBD2
J: TRBJ2-5
length: 16
size: .
DNA: TGTGCCAGCAGCTCCCAGCAAGCGGGAGGGAGGGAGACCCAGTACTTC
CDR3: CASSSQQAGGRETQYF

V: TRBV29-1
D: .
J: TRBJ1-1
length: 12
size: .
DNA: TGCAGCGTTGTAGGGGGAGGCACTGAAGCTTTCTTT
CDR3: CSVVGGGTEAFF

V: TRBV18
D: TRBD1
J: TRBJ1-2
length: 15
size: .
DNA: TGTGCCAGCTCCTCAAGGCAGGGGGTCGGCTATGGCTACACCTTC
CDR3: CASSSRQGVGYGYTF

V: TRBV28
D: TRBD2
J: TRBJ2-5
length: 16
size: .
DNA: TGTGCCAGCAGTTTACGTAGCGGGAGGGCCTCAGAGACCCAGTACTTC
CDR3: CASSLRSGRASETQYF

V: TRBV4-1
D: TRBD1
J: TRBJ1-5
length: 17
size: .
DNA: TGCGCCAGCAGCCGGACTTCGGACAGGGCGGCTAATCAGCCCCAGCATTTT
CDR3: CASSRTSDRAANQPQHF

V: TRBV5-1
D: TRBD1
J: TRBJ2-1
length: 13
size: .
DNA: TGCGCCAGCAGCCGGGACAGCACAAATGAGCAGTTCTTC
CDR3: CASSRDSTNEQFF

V: TRBV28
D: TRBD1
J: TRBJ2-7
length: 17
size: .
DNA: TGTGCCAGCAGTTTAAAAACGGGACAGGGGCCAGGCTACGAGCAGTACTTC
CDR3: CASSLKTGQGPGYEQYF

V: TRBV27
D: TRBD1
J: TRBJ2-7
length: 14
size: .
DNA: TGTGCCAGCAGTAGGGACAGGCGATCCTACGAGCAGTACTTC
CDR3: CASSRDRRSYEQYF

V: TRBV4-2
D: TRBD1
J: TRBJ2-7
length: 18
size: .
DNA: TGTGCCAGCAGCCAAGAGGGGTGGAAACAGGGGGTACCCTACGAGCAGTACTTC
CDR3: CASSQEGWKQGVPYEQYF

V: TRBV5-6
D: TRBD1
J: TRBJ2-5
length: 14
size: .
DNA: TGTGCCAGCAGCAACTCAGGGGGCCGGGAGACCCAGTACTTC
CDR3: CASSNSGGRETQYF

V: TRBV5-6
D: .
J: TRBJ2-7
length: 15
size: once
DNA: TGTGCCAGCAGCACTGACATGGAGCTTCTGGGGGAGCAGTACTTC
CDR3: CASSTDMELLGEQYF

V: TRBV30
D: .
J: TRBJ2-4
length: 11
size: .
DNA: TGTGCCTGGACCTATGGGGACATTCAGTACTTC
CDR3: CAWTYGDIQYF

V: TRBV10-3
D: .
J: TRBJ2-3
length: 15
size: .
DNA: TGTGCCATCAGTGAGGGGTCAGGGAGCACAGATACGCAGTATTTT
CDR3: CAISEGSGSTDTQYF

V: TRBV5-1
D: .
J: TRBJ2-1
length: 15
size: .
DNA: TGCGCCAGCAGCTTACTTCGTCAAGGGAACAATGAGCAGTTCTTC
CDR3: CASSLLRQGNNEQFF

V: TRBV7-2
D: .
J: TRBJ2-7
length: 14
size: .
DNA: TGTGCCAGCAGCTTAGTCGGACAGTCCTACGAGCAGTACTTC
CDR3: CASSLVGQSYEQYF

V: TRBV28
D: .
J: TRBJ2-3
length: 12
size: .
DNA: TGTGCCAGCGGTTACCTAGCGGATACGCAGTATTTT
CDR3: CASGYLADTQYF

V: TRBV5-1
D: TRBD1
J: TRBJ1-4
length: 14
size: .
DNA: TGCGCCAGCAGCTTGGGGACAGGGAATGAAAAACTGTTTTTT
CDR3: CASSLGTGNEKLFF

V: TRBV7-8
D: .
J: TRBJ2-2
length: 15
size: .
DNA: TGTGCCAGCAGCCCCCGGACAGATCGCACCGGGGAGCTGTTTTTT
CDR3: CASSPRTDRTGELFF

V: TRBV6-1
D: TRBD2
J: TRBJ2-1
length: 15
size: .
DNA: TGTGCCAGCAGTGAAGGGGGGGGAGGAGTTTACGAGCAGTTCTTC
CDR3: CASSEGGGGVYEQFF

V: TRBV2
D: .
J: TRBJ1-5
length: 13
size: .
DNA: TGTGCCAGCAGCGCTGACTATAATCAGCCCCAGCATTTT
CDR3: CASSADYNQPQHF

V: TRBV28
D: .
J: TRBJ1-1
length: 16
size: few
DNA: TGTGCCAGCAGTTTGCCCAGGTCCAGGGCGAACACTGAAGCTTTCTTT
CDR3: CASSLPRSRANTEAFF

V: TRBV29-1
D: .
J: TRBJ2-5
length: 14
size: .
DNA: TGCAGCGTTGGACATGGAAGGCAAGGAGAGACCCAGTACTTC
CDR3: CSVGHGRQGETQYF

V: TRBV27
D: .
J: TRBJ2-1
length: 15
size: .
DNA: TGTGCCAGCAGTTTACAAGTCAGCTCCTACAATGAGCAGTTCTTC
CDR3: CASSLQVSSYNEQFF

V: TRBV7-2
D: TRBD1
J: TRBJ1-2
length: 14
size: .
DNA: TGTGCCAGCAGCTTAGCGCTGACAGGGCGAGGCTACACCTTC
CDR3: CASSLALTGRGYTF

V: TRBV29-1
D: TRBD1
J: TRBJ1-6
length: 13
size: .
DNA: TGCAGCGCCGCGGACAGGGACGATTCACCCCTCCACTTT
CDR3: CSAADRDDSPLHF

V: TRBV10-2
D: .
J: TRBJ2-3
length: 13
size: few
DNA: TGCGCCAGCTCCCCGAGGAGCGCAGATACGCAGTATTTT
CDR3: CASSPRSADTQYF

V: TRBV5-1
D: TRBD2
J: TRBJ2-7
length: 16
size: .
DNA: TGCGCCAGCCGCGGGGGGCTAGCGGGAGTAAGCTACGAGCAGTACTTC
CDR3: CASRGGLAGVSYEQYF

V: TRBV7-2
D: .
J: TRBJ2-5
length: 17
size: .
DNA: TGTGCCAGCAGCTCACGCACGTGGGGGCGGGACATGGGGACCCAGTACTTC
CDR3: CASSSRTWGRDMGTQYF

V: TRBV30
D: TRBD2
J: TRBJ2-1
length: 13
size: few
DNA: TGTGCCTGGACGGGCGGGAGGCGTCATGAGCAGTTCTTC
CDR3: CAWTGGRRHEQFF

V: TRBV11-2
D: TRBD2
J: TRBJ2-3
length: 14
size: .
DNA: TGTGCCAGCAGCGAGCGGGAGTGGTCAGATACGCAGTATTTT
CDR3: CASSEREWSDTQYF